This T cell receptor beta chain was captured in a study of OX40 agonist ivuxolimab in advanced cancers. Across the whole study: Dosing consisted of intravenous ivuxolimab at 0.01 to 10 mg/kg every 2 weeks. Under the entry rules, prior anti-PD-1, anti-PD-L1 or anti-CTLA-4 therapy was allowed, and around 40% had some.

The CDR3 has 13 amino acids. Trimming took 0 bases from V and 7 from J, leaving 7 bases between them. Germline values: CDR1 SGHKS, CDR2 YYEKEE (reference sequence). At baseline, cycle 4 day 1, and cycle 7 day 1, blood was sampled. Measured with immunoSEQ multiplex PCR; TCRdb has only the in-frame clones, and not every one. The table has under 95,000 clones, approximately 85% seen once. The starting material was CD4+ or CD8+ T cells sorted from blood, obtained in a trial of the OX40 agonist ivuxolimab. The chain combines TRBV5-5 with TRBJ1-4; a possible D gene is TRBD1 (5 bases). This receptor was taken from an adult with an advanced solid tumor such as melanoma, head and neck, liver or kidney cancer. The CDR3 sequence: CASSLAGGEKLFF. CDR3 nucleotides: TGTGCCAGCAGCTTGGCCGGGGGTGAAAAACTGTTTTTT.